The count of the clone carrying this T cell receptor (beta chain) is one. Its target is unknown. This entry comes from a study of PD-1 blockade in classical Hodgkin lymphoma. Every one of the patients relapsed after autologous stem cell transplantation (brentuximab vedotin exposure was variable). Patients showed best responses of complete response, partial response or progressive disease. Repertoires were generated with immunoSEQ multiplex PCR, while TCRdb's copy carries only in-frame clones and drops some. The data show 50,000 to 65,000 clones, less than 95% seen once. The germline gives CDR1 MNHEY, CDR2 SMNVEV (reference sequence). The CDR3 spans 14 residues. Trimming stripped 3 bases from V and 4 bases from J, with 12 bases between. General study results and limits: It was reported that newly diagnosed patients had less baseline TCR diversity than healthy donors. Nivolumab initiated under 1 year post-ASCT led to patient exclusion. Patients newly diagnosed and complete responders had comparable baseline diversity.

The chain uses TRBV27 and TRBJ2-5, with a weak D call TRBD1 (6 bases). This TCR was sampled from a human donor with classical Hodgkin lymphoma. This specimen consisted of peripheral blood mononuclear cells (PBMCs), obtained before the second cycle of nivolumab. The CDR3 protein is CASSFMGAAETQYF. CDR3 nucleotide sequence: TGTGCCAGCAGTTTTATGGGGGCCGCAGAGACCCAGTACTTC.